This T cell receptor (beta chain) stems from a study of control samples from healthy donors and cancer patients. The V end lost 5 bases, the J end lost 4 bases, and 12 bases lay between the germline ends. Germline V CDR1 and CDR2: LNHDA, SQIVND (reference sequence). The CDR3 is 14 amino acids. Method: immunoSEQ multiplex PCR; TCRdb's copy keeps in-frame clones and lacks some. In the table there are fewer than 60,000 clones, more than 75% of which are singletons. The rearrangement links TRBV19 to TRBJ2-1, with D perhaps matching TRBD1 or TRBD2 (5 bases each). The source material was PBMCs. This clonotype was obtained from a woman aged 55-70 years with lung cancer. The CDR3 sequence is CASSPWGSYNEQFF. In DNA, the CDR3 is TGTGCCAGTAGTCCCTGGGGGAGTTACAATGAGCAGTTCTTC.